This passage covers 2 T cell receptor beta chains from one sample sequenced in a study of T cell responses to AZD1222 COVID-19 vaccine. Method: immunoSEQ multiplex PCR; TCRdb's copy keeps in-frame clones and lacks some. This sample has over 140,000 clones; approximately 92% occur once, and the top ten carry approximately 4.8%. The sample in question was peripheral blood, obtained on day 0 of AZD1222 vaccination. Receptors originate from an adult in good health.

This chain connects TRBV10-3 to TRBJ2-7; D not resolved. V lost 4 bases, J lost 6 bases, and 10 bases lay in between. The CDR3 has 12 amino acids. Germline CDR1 and CDR2: ENHRY and SYGVKD. Here the CDR3 DNA reads TGTGCCATCAGTGTTTTGCAAGGCGAGCAGTACTTC. It encodes CAISVLQGEQYF.

The rearrangement links TRBV19 to TRBJ2-7; TRBD1 aligns across 9 bases. The J segment lost 2 bases and the V segment lost 4 bases, leaving 9 bases of the junction unmatched. Germline CDR1 is LNHDA and CDR2 is SQIVND (reference sequence). CDR3 length: 16 amino acids. CDR3 protein: CASSRPFGTGTYEQYF. CDR3 nucleotide sequence: TGTGCCAGTAGTAGGCCTTTCGGGACAGGGACCTACGAGCAGTACTTC.